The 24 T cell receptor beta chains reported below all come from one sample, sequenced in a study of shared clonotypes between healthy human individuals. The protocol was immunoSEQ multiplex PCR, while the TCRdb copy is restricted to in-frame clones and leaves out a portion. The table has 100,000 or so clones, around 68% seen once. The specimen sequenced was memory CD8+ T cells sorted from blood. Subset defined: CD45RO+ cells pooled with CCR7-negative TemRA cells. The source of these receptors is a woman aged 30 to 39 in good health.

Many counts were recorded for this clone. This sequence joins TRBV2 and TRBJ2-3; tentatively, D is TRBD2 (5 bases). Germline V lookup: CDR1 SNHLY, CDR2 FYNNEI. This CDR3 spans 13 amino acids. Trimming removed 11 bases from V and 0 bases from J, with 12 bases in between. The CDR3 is CAGYGDSTDTQYF. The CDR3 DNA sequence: TGTGCCGGCTACGGGGATAGCACAGATACGCAGTATTTT.

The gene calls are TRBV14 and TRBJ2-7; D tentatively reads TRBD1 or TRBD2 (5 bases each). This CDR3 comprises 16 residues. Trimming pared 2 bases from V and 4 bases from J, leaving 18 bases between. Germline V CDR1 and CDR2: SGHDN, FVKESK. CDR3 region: CASSQLQTGTSYEQYF. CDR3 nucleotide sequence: TGTGCCAGCAGCCAACTGCAAACCGGGACCTCGTACGAGCAGTACTTC.

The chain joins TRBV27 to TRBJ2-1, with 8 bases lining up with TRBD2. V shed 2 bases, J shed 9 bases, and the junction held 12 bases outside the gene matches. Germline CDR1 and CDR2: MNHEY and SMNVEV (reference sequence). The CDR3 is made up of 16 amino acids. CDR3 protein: CASSLPSGSIGGEQFF. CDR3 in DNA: TGTGCCAGCAGTTTACCCAGCGGGAGCATAGGGGGTGAGCAGTTCTTC.

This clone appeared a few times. The CDR3 DNA sequence: TGTGCCAGCAGCCCGGGACGCCACCGATCCCCGAGCTATGGCTACACCTTC. Its protein product is CASSPGRHRSPSYGYTF. The chain recombines TRBV7-6 with TRBJ1-2; D is perhaps TRBD1 (5 bases). Germline V gene data show CDR1 as SGHVS and CDR2 as FNYEAQ. The V end lost 5 bases, the J end lost 4 bases, and 23 bases lay between the germline ends. CDR3 length: 17 amino acids.

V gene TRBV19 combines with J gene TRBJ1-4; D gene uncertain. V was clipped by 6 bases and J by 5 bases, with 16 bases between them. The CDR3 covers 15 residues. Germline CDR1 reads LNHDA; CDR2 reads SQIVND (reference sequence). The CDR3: CASSPGKQLNEKLFF. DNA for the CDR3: TGTGCCAGTAGCCCGGGGAAACAGTTGAATGAAAAACTGTTTTTT.

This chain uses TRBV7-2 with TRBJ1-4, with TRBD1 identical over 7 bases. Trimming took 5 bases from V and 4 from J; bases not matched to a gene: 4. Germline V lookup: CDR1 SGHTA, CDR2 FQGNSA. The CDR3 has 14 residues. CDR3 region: CASSQRQGNEKLFF. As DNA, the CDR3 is TGTGCCAGCAGCCAAAGACAGGGTAATGAAAAACTGTTTTTT.

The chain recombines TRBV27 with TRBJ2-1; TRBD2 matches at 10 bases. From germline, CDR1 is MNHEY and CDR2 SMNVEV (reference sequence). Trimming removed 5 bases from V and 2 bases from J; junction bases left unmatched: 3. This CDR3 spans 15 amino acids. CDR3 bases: TGTGCCAGCAGTCCTCTAGCGGGAGCCTACAATGAGCAGTTCTTC. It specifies CASSPLAGAYNEQFF.

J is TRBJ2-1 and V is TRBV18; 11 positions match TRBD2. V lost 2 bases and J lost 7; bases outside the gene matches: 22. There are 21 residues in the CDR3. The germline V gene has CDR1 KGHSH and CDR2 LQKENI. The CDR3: CASSPRWASGRHPITYNEQFF. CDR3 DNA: TGTGCCAGCTCACCAAGGTGGGCTAGCGGGAGGCACCCCATAACGTATAATGAGCAGTTCTTC.

CDR3 amino acids: CASSEGWGGNQPQHF. CDR3 nucleotide sequence: TGTGCCAGCAGTGAAGGGTGGGGGGGCAATCAGCCCCAGCATTTT. The J gene is TRBJ1-5, the V gene TRBV6-1, with D maybe TRBD1 (5 bases). Germline CDR1 reads MNHNS; CDR2 reads SASEGT. The CDR3 runs 15 residues. Between the trimmed V and J ends, which lost 1 base and 2 bases, there was a span of 9 bases.

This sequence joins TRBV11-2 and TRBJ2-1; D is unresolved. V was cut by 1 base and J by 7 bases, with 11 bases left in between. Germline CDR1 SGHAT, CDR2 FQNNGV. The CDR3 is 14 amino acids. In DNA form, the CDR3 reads TGTGCCAGCAGCTTAGGCCCGACGACTAATGAGCAGTTCTTC. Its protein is CASSLGPTTNEQFF.

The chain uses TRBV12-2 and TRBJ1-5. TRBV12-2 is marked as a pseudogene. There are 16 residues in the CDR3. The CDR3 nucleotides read TGTGCAAGTCGCTCCGGGACGAGGGATAGGAGTCAGCCCCAGCATTTT. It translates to CASRSGTRDRSQPQHF.

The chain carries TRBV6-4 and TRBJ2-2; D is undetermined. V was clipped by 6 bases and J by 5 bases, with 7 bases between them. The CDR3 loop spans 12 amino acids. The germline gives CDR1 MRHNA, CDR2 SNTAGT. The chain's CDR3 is CASSHLTGELFF. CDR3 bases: TGTGCCAGCAGCCACTTGACCGGGGAGCTGTTTTTT.

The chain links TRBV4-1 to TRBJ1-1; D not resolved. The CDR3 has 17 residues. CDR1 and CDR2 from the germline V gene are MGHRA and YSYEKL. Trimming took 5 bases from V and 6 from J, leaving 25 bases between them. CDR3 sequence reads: CASSVVNLGFVDAEAFF. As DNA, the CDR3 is TGCGCCAGCAGCGTCGTCAACTTAGGGTTCGTCGACGCTGAAGCTTTCTTT.

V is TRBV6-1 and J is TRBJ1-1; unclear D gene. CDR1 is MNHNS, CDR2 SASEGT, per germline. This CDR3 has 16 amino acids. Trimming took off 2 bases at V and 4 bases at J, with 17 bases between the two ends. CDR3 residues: CASSESGIWRSTEAFF. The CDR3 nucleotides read TGTGCCAGCAGTGAAAGTGGAATTTGGCGGAGCACTGAAGCTTTCTTT.

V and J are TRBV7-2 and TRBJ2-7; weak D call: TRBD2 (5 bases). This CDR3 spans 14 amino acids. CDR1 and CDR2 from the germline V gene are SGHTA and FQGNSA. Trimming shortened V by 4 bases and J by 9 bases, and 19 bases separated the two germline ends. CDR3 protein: CASSSLPSAGVQYF. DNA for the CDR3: TGTGCCAGCAGCTCCCTCCCAAGTGCCGGGGTGCAGTACTTC. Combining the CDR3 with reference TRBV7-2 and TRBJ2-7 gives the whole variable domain GAGVSQSPSNKVTEKGKDVELRCDPISGHTALYWYRQSLGQGLEFLIYFQGNSAPDKSGLPSDRFSAERTGGSVSTLTIQRTQQEDSAVYLCASSSLPSAGVQYFGPGTRLTVT.

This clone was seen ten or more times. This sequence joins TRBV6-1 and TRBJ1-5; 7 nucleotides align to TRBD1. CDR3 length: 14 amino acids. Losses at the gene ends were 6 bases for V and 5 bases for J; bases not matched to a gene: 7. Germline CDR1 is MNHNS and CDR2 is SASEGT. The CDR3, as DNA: TGTGCCAGCAGGCACAGGGGCCGGGATCAGCCCCAGCATTTT. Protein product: CASRHRGRDQPQHF.

CDR3 coding DNA: TGTGCCAGCAGCACCGGACTAGCGGGAGGGGGAGATACGCAGTATTTT. This codes for CASSTGLAGGGDTQYF. The rearrangement uses TRBV27 and TRBJ2-3; TRBD2 aligns across 15 bases. Trimming at V came to 6 bases and at J to 5 bases, leaving 6 bases not matched to a gene. The CDR3 consists of 16 residues. Germline-derived CDR1 and CDR2 are MNHEY and SMNVEV (reference sequence).

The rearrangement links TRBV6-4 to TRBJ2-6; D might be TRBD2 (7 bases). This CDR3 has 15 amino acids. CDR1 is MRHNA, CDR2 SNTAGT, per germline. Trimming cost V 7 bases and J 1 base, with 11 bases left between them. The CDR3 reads CASTEGGSGANVLTF. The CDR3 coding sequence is TGTGCCAGCACGGAGGGGGGGTCTGGGGCCAACGTCCTGACTTTC.

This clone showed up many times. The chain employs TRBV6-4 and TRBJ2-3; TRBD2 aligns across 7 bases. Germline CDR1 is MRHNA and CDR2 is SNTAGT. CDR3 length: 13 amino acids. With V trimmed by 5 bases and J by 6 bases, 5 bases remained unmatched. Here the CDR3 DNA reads TGTGCCAGCAGTTTGGGGACTACGGATACGCAGTATTTT. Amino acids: CASSLGTTDTQYF.

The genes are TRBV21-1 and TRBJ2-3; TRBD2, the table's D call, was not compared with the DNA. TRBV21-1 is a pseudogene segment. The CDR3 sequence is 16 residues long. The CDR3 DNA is TGTGCCAGCAGCAAACAGATTAGCGGGAGTACAGATACGCAGTATTTT. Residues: CASSKQISGSTDTQYF.

The CDR3, as DNA: TGTGCCAGCAGTATATACCCGGGACTAGCGGGAGGGCCAGATACGCAGTATTTT. It specifies CASSIYPGLAGGPDTQYF. The J gene is TRBJ2-3, the V gene TRBV27, with 16 bases identical to TRBD2. The length of the CDR3 is 18 residues. CDR1 and CDR2 (germline): MNHEY, SMNVEV (reference sequence). Trimming cost V 5 bases and J 4 bases; bases outside gene matches: 9.

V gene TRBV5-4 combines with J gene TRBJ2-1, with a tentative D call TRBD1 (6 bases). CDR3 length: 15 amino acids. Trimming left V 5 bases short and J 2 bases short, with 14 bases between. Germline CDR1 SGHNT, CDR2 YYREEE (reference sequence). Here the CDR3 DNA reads TGTGCCAGCAGGGCCTTGGGACAAGCCTACAATGAGCAGTTCTTC. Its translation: CASRALGQAYNEQFF. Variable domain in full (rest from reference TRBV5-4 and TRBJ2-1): ETGVTQSPTHLIKTRGQQVTLRCSSQSGHNTVSWYQQALGQGPQFIFQYYREEENGRGNFPPRFSGLQFPNYSSELNVNALELDDSALYLCASRALGQAYNEQFFGPGTRLTVL.

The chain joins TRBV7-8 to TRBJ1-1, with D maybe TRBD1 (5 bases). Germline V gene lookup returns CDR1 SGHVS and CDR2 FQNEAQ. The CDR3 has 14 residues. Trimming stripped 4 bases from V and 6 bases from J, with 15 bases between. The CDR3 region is CASSSGQGGSEAFF. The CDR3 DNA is TGTGCCAGCAGCTCCGGTCAGGGTGGATCTGAAGCTTTCTTT. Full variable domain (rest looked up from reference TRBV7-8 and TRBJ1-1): GAGVSQSPRYKVAKRGQDVALRCDPISGHVSLFWYQQALGQGPEFLTYFQNEAQLDKSGLPSDRFFAERPEGSVSTLKIQRTQQEDSAVYLCASSSGQGGSEAFFGQGTRLTVV.

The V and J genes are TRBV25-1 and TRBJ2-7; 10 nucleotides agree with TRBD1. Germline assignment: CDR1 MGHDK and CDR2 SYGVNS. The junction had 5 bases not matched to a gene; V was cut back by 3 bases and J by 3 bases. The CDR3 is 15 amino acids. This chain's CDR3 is CASSEPGQGFYEQYF. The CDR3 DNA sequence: TGTGCCAGCAGTGAGCCGGGACAGGGGTTCTACGAGCAGTACTTC.